The TCR beta chain described here comes from a study of regulatory T cells in long-lasting Graves disease. Sample time point: newly diagnosed GD, antithyroid drugs for less than 3 months. Construction of the TCR library relied on RNA isolated from PBMCs. This clonotype was observed at least ten times. Arm-PCR of CDR3 regions and iRepertoire HTBI primers were used to build TCR beta libraries. TCRdb independently ran MiXCR on the multiplex PCR reads; one entry per CDR3 protein. The table records some 600,000 distinct CDR3 sequences, 15% to 20% of them present only once. The CDR3 consists of 11 residues. The germline gives CDR1 LGHDT, CDR2 YNNKEL (reference sequence). V lost 8 bases and J lost 6, with 8 bases in between. These records were also assigned to another study, of T cells in Graves' hyperthyroidism and ophthalmopathy.

Specimen: peripheral blood mononuclear cells (PBMCs), collected at new diagnosis, from a patient treated with antithyroid drugs. This clonotype was sampled from a man between 18 and 35 years old with Graves disease. This chain links TRBV3-1 with TRBJ2-1; D is unclear. Written as DNA, the CDR3 is TGTGCCAGCCGCAACTTCAATGAGCAGTTCTTC. As protein: CASRNFNEQFF.